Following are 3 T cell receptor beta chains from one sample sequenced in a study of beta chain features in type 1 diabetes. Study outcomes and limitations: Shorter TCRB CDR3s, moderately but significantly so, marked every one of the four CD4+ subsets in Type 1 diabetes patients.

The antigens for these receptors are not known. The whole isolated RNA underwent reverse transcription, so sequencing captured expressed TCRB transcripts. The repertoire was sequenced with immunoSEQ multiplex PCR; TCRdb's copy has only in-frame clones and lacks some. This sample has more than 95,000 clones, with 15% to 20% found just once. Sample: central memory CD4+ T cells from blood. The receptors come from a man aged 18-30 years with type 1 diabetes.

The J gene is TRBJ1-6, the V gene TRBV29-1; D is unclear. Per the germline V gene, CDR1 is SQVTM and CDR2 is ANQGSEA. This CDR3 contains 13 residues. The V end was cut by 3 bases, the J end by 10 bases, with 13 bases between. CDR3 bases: TGCAGCGTTGAGGTTGGGGTTGGATCACCCCTCCACTTT. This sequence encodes CSVEVGVGSPLHF. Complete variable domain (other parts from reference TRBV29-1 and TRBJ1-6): SAVISQKPSRDICQRGTSLTIQCQVDSQVTMMFWYRQQPGQSLTLIATANQGSEATYESGFVIDKFPISRPNLTFSTLTVSNMSPEDSSIYLCSVEVGVGSPLHFGNGTRLTVT.

This CDR3 reads CAWNLGQNQPQHF. CDR3 DNA sequence: TGTGCCTGGAATTTGGGCCAGAATCAGCCCCAGCATTTT. V is TRBV30 and J is TRBJ1-5; D remains ambiguous. This CDR3 contains 13 residues. The germline gives CDR1 GTSNPN, CDR2 SVGIG (reference sequence). Trimming took 4 bases from V and 4 from J, leaving 11 bases between them.

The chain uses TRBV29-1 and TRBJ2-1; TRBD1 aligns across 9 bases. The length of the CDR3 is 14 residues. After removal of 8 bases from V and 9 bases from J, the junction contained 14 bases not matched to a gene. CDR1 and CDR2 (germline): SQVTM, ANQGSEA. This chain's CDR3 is CSLCRDRVPCEQFF. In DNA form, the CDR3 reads TGCAGCCTCTGCCGGGACAGGGTTCCCTGTGAGCAGTTCTTC.